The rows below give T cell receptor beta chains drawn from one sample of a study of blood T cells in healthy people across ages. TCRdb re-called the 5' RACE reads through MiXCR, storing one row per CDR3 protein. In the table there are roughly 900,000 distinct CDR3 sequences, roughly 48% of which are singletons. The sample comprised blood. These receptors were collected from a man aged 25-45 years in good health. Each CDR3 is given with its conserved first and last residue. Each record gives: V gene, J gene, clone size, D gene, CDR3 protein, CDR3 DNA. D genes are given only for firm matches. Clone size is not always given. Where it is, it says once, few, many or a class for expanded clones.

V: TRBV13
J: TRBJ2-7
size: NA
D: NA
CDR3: CASSLGKSGTYYEQYF
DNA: TGTGCCAGCAGCTTAGGGAAGTCCGGGACTTACTACGAGCAGTACTTC

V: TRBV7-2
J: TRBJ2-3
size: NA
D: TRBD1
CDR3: CASGKTGVPQYF
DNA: TGTGCCAGCGGAAAAACAGGGGTCCCGCAGTATTTT

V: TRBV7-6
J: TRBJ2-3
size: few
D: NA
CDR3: CASSQSADRATDTQYF
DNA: TGTGCCAGCAGCCAAAGCGCGGACAGAGCCACAGATACGCAGTATTTT

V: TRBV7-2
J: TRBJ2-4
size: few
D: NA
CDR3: CASSPGLKNIQYF
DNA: TGTGCCAGCAGCCCGGGACTGAAAAACATTCAGTACTTC

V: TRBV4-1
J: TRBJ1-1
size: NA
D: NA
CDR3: CASSQAGRAGNTEAFF
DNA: TGCGCCAGCAGCCAGGCCGGGAGGGCTGGGAACACTGAAGCTTTCTTT

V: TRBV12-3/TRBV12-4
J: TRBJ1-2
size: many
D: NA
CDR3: CASSSYRVAGGYTF
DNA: TGTGCCAGCAGTTCCTACAGGGTTGCAGGGGGCTACACCTTC

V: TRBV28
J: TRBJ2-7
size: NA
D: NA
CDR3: CASSPSSGTPSYNEQYF
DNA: TGTGCCAGCAGTCCATCATCCGGGACTCCATCCTACAATGAGCAGTACTTC

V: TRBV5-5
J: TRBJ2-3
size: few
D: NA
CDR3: CASSPVGGGTDTQYF
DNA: TGTGCCAGCAGCCCCGTAGGTGGGGGCACAGATACGCAGTATTTT

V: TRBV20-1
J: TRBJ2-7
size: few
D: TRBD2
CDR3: CSAPSSGGAVEQYF
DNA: TGCAGTGCACCGTCTAGCGGGGGGGCCGTCGAGCAGTACTTC

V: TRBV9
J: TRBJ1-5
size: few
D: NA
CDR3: CASSGGGVNQPQHF
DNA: TGTGCCAGCAGCGGGGGTGGGGTCAATCAGCCCCAGCATTTT

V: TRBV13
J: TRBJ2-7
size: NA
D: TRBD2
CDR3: CASSLGGSGGRVSYEQYF
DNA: TGTGCCAGCAGCTTAGGGGGTAGCGGGGGGCGGGTGAGCTACGAGCAGTACTTC

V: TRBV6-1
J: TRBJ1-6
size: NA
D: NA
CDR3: CASSRTKGSSYNSPLHF
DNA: TGTGCCAGCAGCCGAACAAAGGGGAGCTCCTATAATTCACCCCTCCACTTT

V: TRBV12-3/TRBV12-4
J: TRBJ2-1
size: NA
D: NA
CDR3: CASSLGVQGHNEQFF
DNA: TGTGCCAGCAGTTTAGGCGTTCAGGGCCACAATGAGCAGTTCTTC

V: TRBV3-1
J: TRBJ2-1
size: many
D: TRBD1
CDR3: CASSQGVDRAEQFF
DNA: TGTGCCAGCAGCCAAGGCGTTGACAGGGCTGAGCAGTTCTTC

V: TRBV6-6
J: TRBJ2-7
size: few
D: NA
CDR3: CASGGGDSSYEQYF
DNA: TGTGCCAGCGGCGGCGGGGACAGCTCCTACGAGCAGTACTTC

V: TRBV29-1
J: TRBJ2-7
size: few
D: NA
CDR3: CSVLDGTYEQYF
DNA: TGCAGCGTCTTGGACGGGACCTACGAGCAGTACTTC

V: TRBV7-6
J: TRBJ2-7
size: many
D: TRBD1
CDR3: CASSPEETGSYEQYF
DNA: TGTGCCAGCAGCCCAGAAGAGACAGGGTCCTACGAGCAGTACTTC

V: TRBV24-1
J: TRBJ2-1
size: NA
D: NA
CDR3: CATSDSGTNNEQFF
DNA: TGTGCCACCAGTGACTCCGGGACCAACAATGAGCAGTTCTTC

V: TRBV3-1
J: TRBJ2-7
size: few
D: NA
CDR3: CASSQGPIRYEQYF
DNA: TGTGCCAGCAGCCAAGGTCCTATCCGCTACGAGCAGTACTTC

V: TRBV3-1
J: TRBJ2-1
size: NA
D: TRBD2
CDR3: CASSHPFAGGHNNEQFF
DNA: TGTGCCAGCAGCCATCCGTTTGCGGGGGGCCACAACAATGAGCAGTTCTTC

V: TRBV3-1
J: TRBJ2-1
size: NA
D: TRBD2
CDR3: CASSQRGGRDNEQFF
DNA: TGTGCCAGCAGCCAACGGGGGGGCCGAGACAATGAGCAGTTCTTC

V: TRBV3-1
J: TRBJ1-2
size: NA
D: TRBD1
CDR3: CASSRYDREEWGYTF
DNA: TGTGCCAGCAGCCGATACGACAGGGAGGAGTGGGGCTACACCTTC

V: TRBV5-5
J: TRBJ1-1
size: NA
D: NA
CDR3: CASSLDVLTEAFF
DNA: TGTGCCAGCAGCTTGGACGTTTTAACTGAAGCTTTCTTT

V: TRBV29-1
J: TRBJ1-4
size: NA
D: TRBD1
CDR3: CSANAGGRGEKLFF
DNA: TGCAGCGCGAATGCAGGGGGGCGTGGTGAAAAACTGTTTTTT

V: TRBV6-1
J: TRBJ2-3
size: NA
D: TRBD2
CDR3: CASSEASGSPDTQYF
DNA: TGTGCCAGCAGTGAAGCTAGCGGGAGCCCAGATACGCAGTATTTT

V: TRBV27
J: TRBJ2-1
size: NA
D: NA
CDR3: CASSRPHPVGRNEQFF
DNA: TGTGCCAGCAGCCGCCCCCACCCCGTTGGTCGGAATGAGCAGTTCTTC